A single sample gave rise to the 26 T cell receptor beta chains below, sequenced in a study of human T cells and chemical hapten exposure. The time point is: pre-sensitization, week 0. Treatment described: therapeutic diphenylcyclopropenone sensitization with weekly scalp DPC. One entry per CDR3 protein, called by TCRdb with MiXCR from the RACE reads. The sample carries approximately 260,000 distinct CDR3 sequences, about 8.1% recorded once. The sequences come from whole blood, collected in connection with sensitization to the hapten diphenylcyclopropenone (DPC). The receptors stem from a woman in her thirties or forties with alopecia areata. Some clones in this sample may be carry-over from other donors' samples.

This clonotype has more than one count but fewer than ten. This chain joins TRBV7-9 and TRBJ2-3; the D is unclear. Trimming left V 3 bases short and J 4 bases short, with 11 bases between. This CDR3 is 14 amino acids long. Germline CDR1 SEHNR, CDR2 FQNEAQ (reference sequence). The CDR3 is CASSLSLGSDTQYF. The CDR3 nucleotides read TGTGCCAGCAGCTTGTCTTTAGGGTCAGATACGCAGTATTTT.

This clonotype was picked up a small number of times. The V gene is TRBV12-3 or TRBV12-4, the J gene TRBJ2-3; no reliable D call. Trimming left V 6 bases short and J 2 bases short, with 9 bases between. CDR3 length: 13 residues. The CDR3 DNA reads as TGTGCCAGCAGCCGGAGCCTCACAGATACGCAGTATTTT. Protein product: CASSRSLTDTQYF.

This rearrangement joins TRBV20-1 to TRBJ2-2, with D hard to call. The germline gives CDR1 DFQATT, CDR2 SNEGSKA (reference sequence). This CDR3 region has 14 residues. V was pared by 2 bases and J by 5 bases, with 12 bases between. CDR3 loop: CSARPPIRTGELFF. Written as DNA, the CDR3 is TGCAGTGCTAGACCCCCGATCAGAACCGGGGAGCTGTTTTTT.

This clonotype was found many times. The chain employs TRBV12-3 or TRBV12-4 and TRBJ1-6; possibly TRBD1 for D (5 bases). This CDR3 comprises 13 residues. V was clipped by 8 bases and J by 4 bases, with 9 bases between them. DNA of the CDR3: TGTGCCAGCTGGGACGGGTATAATTCACCCCTCCACTTT. It yields the protein CASWDGYNSPLHF.

The rearrangement joins TRBV9 to TRBJ2-7, with TRBD1 matching 10 bases. This CDR3 has 16 amino acids. Germline V gene lookup returns CDR1 SGDLS and CDR2 YYNGEE. With 3 bases clipped from V and 2 bases from J, the junction kept 8 bases outside the gene matches. In nucleotides, the CDR3 is TGTGCCAGCAGCGCCCGCCCCGGGACAGGGGCCTACGAGCAGTACTTC. It specifies CASSARPGTGAYEQYF. The whole variable domain, filled in from reference TRBV9 and TRBJ2-7, reads DSGVTQTPKHLITATGQRVTLRCSPRSGDLSVYWYQQSLDQGLQFLIQYYNGEERAKGNILERFSAQQFPDLHSELNLSSLELGDSALYFCASSARPGTGAYEQYFGPGTRLTVT.

This clonotype was counted at least ten times. The genes are TRBV24-1 and TRBJ2-1; 7 bases line up with TRBD1. The V segment lost 9 bases and the J segment 2 bases; nucleotides outside the gene matches: 6. The CDR3 contains 14 residues. CDR1 is KGHDR and CDR2 is SFDVKD in the germline V gene. The CDR3 protein is CATGPGGPYNEQFF. CDR3 nucleotides: TGTGCCACCGGCCCAGGGGGTCCCTACAATGAGCAGTTCTTC.

This clonotype appeared a few times. V and J are TRBV28 and TRBJ1-2, with D perhaps matching TRBD1 (6 bases). Germline V gene lookup returns CDR1 MDHEN and CDR2 SYDVKM. Trimming took 6 bases from V and 0 from J, leaving 14 bases between them. CDR3 length: 15 amino acids. CDR3 in amino acids: CASSPGGAANYGYTF. CDR3 DNA sequence: TGTGCCAGCAGCCCGGGGGGGGCGGCTAACTATGGCTACACCTTC.

The chain joins TRBV6-2 or TRBV6-3 to TRBJ2-3; 12 nucleotides match TRBD2. Per the germline V gene, CDR1 is MNHEY and CDR2 is SVGEGT. V shed 0 bases, J shed 1 base, and the junction held 5 bases outside the gene matches. The CDR3 runs to 18 residues. In DNA, the CDR3 is TGTGCCAGCAGTTACTCGACTAGCGGGGGCTGGGGCACAGATACGCAGTATTTT. It yields the protein CASSYSTSGGWGTDTQYF.

This clonotype was observed a handful of times. The chain has TRBV6-2 or TRBV6-3 and TRBJ2-7, with a weak D call TRBD2 (6 bases). Trimming removed 5 bases at V and 3 bases at J, with 17 bases between. The germline gives CDR1 MNHEY, CDR2 SVGEGT. The CDR3 covers 15 residues. The CDR3 DNA follows: TGTGCCAGCAGTCCACCCGGGACTCCAATCTACGAGCAGTACTTC. It encodes CASSPPGTPIYEQYF.

This clonotype was observed a handful of times. The CDR3 spells CASSWDRGQGEQFF. Here the CDR3 DNA reads TGTGCCAGCTCTTGGGACAGGGGGCAAGGGGAGCAGTTCTTC. V is TRBV2 and J is TRBJ2-1, with 12 bases that match TRBD1. The CDR3 runs 14 residues. Germline loops: CDR1 SNHLY, CDR2 FYNNEI. V lost 8 bases to trimming and J lost 10 bases; unmatched junction nucleotides: 9.

The chain couples TRBV2 to TRBJ2-5; 12 positions match TRBD2. The germline gives CDR1 SNHLY, CDR2 FYNNEI. Trimming took 6 bases from V and 0 from J; bases not matched to a gene: 2. The CDR3 is 15 amino acids. CDR3 bases: TGTGCCAGCAGCGGGACTAGCGGGTACCAAGAGACCCAGTACTTC. It codes for CASSGTSGYQETQYF.

For the CDR3, the DNA is TGTGCCAGCAGTTTATGGGGGACAGGAGCTAACTATGGCTACACCTTC. It specifies CASSLWGTGANYGYTF. The chain carries TRBV28 and TRBJ1-2; 8 bases fit TRBD1. The V gene end was trimmed by 0 bases and the J gene end by 0 bases; junction bases not matched to a gene: 3. CDR3 length: 16 amino acids. Looked up from germline, CDR1 is MDHEN and CDR2 is SYDVKM.

This rearrangement joins TRBV18 to TRBJ2-6; TRBD1 agrees at 12 bases. Germline trimming cut 3 bases from V and 2 bases from J; bases unmatched to any gene: 14. The CDR3 length is 21 residues. From germline, CDR1 is KGHSH and CDR2 LQKENI. CDR3 coding DNA: TGTGCCAGCTCACCCTACAACCTCTTGGGACAGGGGGCGGCTGGGGCCAACGTCCTGACTTTC. Encoded protein: CASSPYNLLGQGAAGANVLTF. Combining the CDR3 with reference TRBV18 and TRBJ2-6 gives the whole variable domain NAGVMQNPRHLVRRRGQEARLRCSPMKGHSHVYWYRQLPEEGLKFMVYLQKENIIDESGMPKERFSAEFPKEGPSILRIQQVVRGDSAAYFCASSPYNLLGQGAAGANVLTFGAGSRLTVL.

This clonotype was detected many times. V gene TRBV24-1 combines with J gene TRBJ2-5; TRBD2 aligns across 10 bases. CDR1 and CDR2 (germline): KGHDR, SFDVKD. V shed 4 bases, J shed 3 bases, and the junction held 10 bases outside the gene matches. This CDR3 is built from 17 residues. The CDR3 DNA reads TGTGCCACCAGTGAGGTTGGACTAGCGGACTTTAAAGAGACCCAGTACTTC. This translates into CATSEVGLADFKETQYF.

This clonotype was counted between two and nine times. The CDR3, as DNA: TGTGCCACCAGTGATTCGACTAGCGGGGGTGATACGCAGTATTTT. This encodes CATSDSTSGGDTQYF. The V and J genes are TRBV24-1 and TRBJ2-3; 12 bases match TRBD2. Germline V gives CDR1 KGHDR, CDR2 SFDVKD. V dropped 2 bases and J dropped 6; count of bases not matched to a gene: 2. CDR3 size: 15 residues.

This clonotype occurred once. One end of the junction varies from germline; a read error may be responsible. The rearrangement links TRBV6-2 or TRBV6-3 to TRBJ2-1; 11 nucleotides line up with TRBD2. The CDR3 sequence is 17 residues long. Germline-derived CDR1 and CDR2 are MNHEY and SVGEGT. Here the CDR3 DNA reads TGTGCCAGCACCCAACCCCCCGGGACTAGCGGCAACAATGAGCAGTCCTTC. This translates into CASTQPPGTSGNNEQSF.

This clonotype was seen more than once but under ten times. The chain is built from TRBV6-5 and TRBJ1-2, with TRBD1 matching over 7 bases. This CDR3 has 13 amino acids. V trimming: 10 bases; J trimming: 3 bases; junction bases outside the gene matches: 8. The V gene's germline CDR1 is MNHEY and CDR2 SVGAGI. The CDR3 here is CATRTGLDYGYTF. CDR3 nucleotides: TGTGCCACCCGGACAGGACTGGACTATGGCTACACCTTC.

This clonotype was found a few times. The chain recombines TRBV6-2 or TRBV6-3 with TRBJ1-1; the match to TRBD1 covers 10 bases. V trimming: 0 bases; J trimming: 7 bases; junction bases outside the gene matches: 8. The CDR3 contains 16 residues. CDR1 is MNHEY and CDR2 is SVGEGT in the germline V gene. CDR3 in DNA: TGTGCCAGCAGTTACTCTCGCGACAGGGGGCATGATGAAGCTTTCTTT. Residues: CASSYSRDRGHDEAFF.

The table lists this clonotype with a count of one. The rearrangement links TRBV20-1 to TRBJ2-1; TRBD1 might be the D (6 bases). CDR1 is DFQATT and CDR2 is SNEGSKA in the germline V gene (reference sequence). V was trimmed by 3 bases and J by 3 bases, leaving 12 bases between them. This CDR3 comprises 14 residues. The CDR3 reads CSARSGQSYNEQFF. In DNA, the CDR3 is TGCAGTGCTAGGTCTGGACAGAGCTACAATGAGCAGTTCTTC.

This clonotype was counted many times. The rearrangement joins TRBV7-9 to TRBJ2-7; 7 nucleotides line up with TRBD2. CDR3 length: 15 amino acids. J gave up 0 bases and V 6 bases, and 8 bases lay outside the gene matches. Germline values: CDR1 SEHNR, CDR2 FQNEAQ (reference sequence). CDR3 residues: CASSESGISSYEQYF. In nucleotides, the CDR3 is TGTGCCAGCAGTGAAAGCGGGATATCCTCCTACGAGCAGTACTTC.

This clonotype was recorded a few times. This chain connects TRBV18 to TRBJ2-5; D is unresolved. The length of the CDR3 is 14 residues. The ends were cut back, 3 bases at V and 0 bases at J, with 8 bases in the middle. Germline CDR1 reads KGHSH; CDR2 reads LQKENI. The DNA of the CDR3 is TGTGCCAGCTCACCCTTTGACAACCAAGAGACCCAGTACTTC. Amino acids: CASSPFDNQETQYF. Complete variable domain (other parts from reference TRBV18 and TRBJ2-5): NAGVMQNPRHLVRRRGQEARLRCSPMKGHSHVYWYRQLPEEGLKFMVYLQKENIIDESGMPKERFSAEFPKEGPSILRIQQVVRGDSAAYFCASSPFDNQETQYFGPGTRLLVL.

This clonotype came up a few times. The chain uses TRBV7-2 and TRBJ2-7, with 9 bases aligning to TRBD2. V lost 5 bases to trimming and J lost 4 bases; unmatched junction nucleotides: 12. This CDR3 has 16 amino acids. CDR1 and CDR2 (germline): SGHTA, FQGNSA. The CDR3 loop reads CASSPNRGLALYEQYF. Here the CDR3 DNA reads TGTGCCAGCAGCCCCAACCGGGGACTAGCTCTATACGAGCAGTACTTC.

This clonotype was counted between two and nine times. The CDR3 loop is CASSSTGPTSGYTF. In DNA form, the CDR3 reads TGTGCCAGCAGTTCTACGGGCCCTACTAGCGGCTACACCTTC. J is TRBJ1-2 and V is TRBV7-9; D call uncertain. The V gene's germline CDR1 is SEHNR and CDR2 FQNEAQ (reference sequence). This CDR3 has 14 residues. Trimming shortened V by 6 bases and J by 8 bases, and 19 bases separated the two germline ends.

This chain uses TRBV18 with TRBJ2-5; no firm D call. Trimming took 1 base from V and 4 from J, leaving 4 bases between them. The CDR3 is made up of 12 amino acids. The germline V gene has CDR1 KGHSH and CDR2 LQKENI. CDR3 sequence reads: CASSPQAETQYF. In DNA form, the CDR3 reads TGTGCCAGCTCACCACAGGCAGAGACCCAGTACTTC.

This clonotype was seen a handful of times. The chain joins TRBV6-2 or TRBV6-3 to TRBJ2-1; D not resolved. Germline V gene sequence: CDR1 MNHEY, CDR2 SVGEGT. Between the trimmed V and J ends, which lost 4 bases and 6 bases, there was a span of 16 bases. The CDR3 is 15 residues long. CDR3 sequence (DNA): TGTGCCAGCAGTTGGCGTCCCGAACCCCCCAATGAGCAGTTCTTC. It codes for CASSWRPEPPNEQFF.

This clonotype was seen more than once but under ten times. The J gene is TRBJ2-1, the V gene TRBV4-1; no reliable D call. Trimming cost V 1 base and J 9 bases, with 16 bases left between them. Germline V lookup: CDR1 MGHRA, CDR2 YSYEKL. The CDR3 consists of 15 residues. CDR3 loop: CASSQGRGRSPEQFF. The CDR3 region has the DNA TGCGCCAGCAGCCAAGGCCGTGGACGGAGCCCTGAGCAGTTCTTC.